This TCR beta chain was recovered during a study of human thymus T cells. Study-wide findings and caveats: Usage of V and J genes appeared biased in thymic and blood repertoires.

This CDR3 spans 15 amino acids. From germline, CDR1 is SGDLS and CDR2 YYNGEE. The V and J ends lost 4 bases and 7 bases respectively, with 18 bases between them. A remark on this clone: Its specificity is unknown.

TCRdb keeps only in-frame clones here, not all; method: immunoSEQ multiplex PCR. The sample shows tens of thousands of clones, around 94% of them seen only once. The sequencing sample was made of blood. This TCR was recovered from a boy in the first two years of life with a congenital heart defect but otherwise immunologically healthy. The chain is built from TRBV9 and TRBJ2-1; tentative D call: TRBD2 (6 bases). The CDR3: CASSPPRGTLNEQFF. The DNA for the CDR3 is TGTGCCAGCAGCCCCCCACGGGGGACCTTAAATGAGCAGTTCTTC.